This TCR beta chain was found in a study of CD8 T cells in Susac syndrome (dated 2019 in TCRdb). General notes on the study: Repertoire sequencing was used to test whether CD8+ T cell activation and differentiation in Susac syndrome was antigen driven. The clonality of the CD8+ T cell repertoire was compared across over 10 healthy donors, about 14 Susac syndrome patients and 15 multiple sclerosis patients.

In regard to this clonotype: No cognate antigen has been identified for it. Base-call qualities are not available, and no considerably larger clone is one nucleotide away.

RNA was extracted using the RNeasy kit, and roughly 0.5 to 1 microgram was reverse transcribed with random hexamers. TCR beta CDR3 regions were amplified with the immunoSEQ multiplex PCR assay covering 54 Vbeta and 13 Jbeta segments. Bias from PCR amplification was corrected by using a synthetic template baseline for primer optimization and for computational correction. In the authors' own workflow: Only productive sequences were kept, with reads annotated to V, D and J genes according to IMGT and analyzed in immunoSEQ Analyzer. Clonality was calculated as one minus the Shannon entropy normalized by log2 of the number of productive unique sequences. Public and private clones were assessed among the 100 most prevalent clones of each patient and control. Clones were defined as Susac-specific if absent from the healthy and MS cohorts, from 1052 published viral clones and from other ImmuneACCESS disease sequences. In-frame beta chains were kept once TCRdb had trimmed the public reads at Q25 with fastp and called clones with MiXCR. Rows are unified per CDR3 protein, each entry keeping the most common DNA and genes. It is TCRdb's table, rather than the study itself, that gives the V and J calls and clone size. This sample lists about 300,000 distinct CDR3 sequences; approximately 85% were detected once. Roughly 0.21% of the sample is taken by the ten largest.

V and J lose 6 bases and 2 bases, and a span of 17 bases separates them. From a lookup of the germline V gene (reference sequence), CDR1 and CDR2 are GTSNPN and SVGIG. There are 16 amino acids in the CDR3, from cysteine to phenylalanine inclusive. Here the CDR3 DNA is all that survives: 48 bases in frame from base 1. The study at large found these results: The number of individuals in the TCR sequencing and HLA analysis was recognized as being relatively small.

Peripheral blood CD8+ and CD4+ T cells from healthy donors, Susac syndrome patients and multiple sclerosis patients were profiled by high-throughput TCR beta sequencing. Treatment-naive patients with stable or active relapsing-remitting disease fulfilling revised McDonald criteria were used as multiple sclerosis controls. Bulk CD8+ and CD4+ T cells were purified by magnetic negative isolation, whereas CD8+ TEMRA cells were enriched by FACS. Blood was collected in EDTA tubes and processed within 24 hours, with PBMCs isolated through density gradient centrifugation. PBMCs intended for TCR sequencing were frozen in liquid nitrogen and were later thawed in a 37 degrees C water bath. The sorted or isolated CD4+, CD8+ and CD8+ TEMRA cells had a purity of 90% or higher.

Sequencing used CD8+ T cells from PBMCs. This clonotype originated in a human donor with multiple sclerosis. This chain is built from TRBV30 and TRBJ2-6; the D gene identity is not certain. The CDR3 region reads CACGAGSLTGANVLTF. The DNA is TGTGCCTGTGGCGCCGGGTCCCTGACTGGGGCCAACGTCCTGACTTTC.